This T cell receptor beta chain was identified during a study of blood T cell repertoires in COVID-19. Study background: Sites across the United States, Italy and Spain contributed samples from acute and convalescent COVID-19.

Recovered Cohort 3 donors showed two negative PCRs, clearance, or symptom resolution. V was clipped by 4 bases and J by 3 bases, with 18 bases between them. There are 15 residues in the CDR3. Germline CDR1 GTSNPN, CDR2 SVGIG (reference sequence). Only one count was recorded for this clone. Produced via immunoSEQ multiplex PCR; TCRdb's table is partial and in-frame only. There are around 380,000 clones in the sample; approximately 89% occur only once, and about 1.5% lies in the top ten. The V gene is TRBV30, the J gene TRBJ1-1; D gene uncertain. This TCR came from a man in his thirties or forties who had recovered from COVID-19. The source material was PBMCs or T cells enriched from blood (not recorded which). The CDR3 coding sequence is TGTGCCTGGATCCTTCCGAGGGCCTTTCACACTGAAGCTTTCTTT. It yields the protein CAWILPRAFHTEAFF.